This T cell receptor (beta chain) was documented in a study of T cells in tumors after PD-1 blockade. Study-wide context: During anti-PD-1 treatment, some patients continued daily vismodegib 150 mg.

Only in-frame clones appear in the TCRdb table, and some are missing; sequencing was by immunoSEQ multiplex PCR. Of 60,000 to 65,000 clones in the sample, roughly 70% are singletons; the top ten hold about 4.8%. V shed 7 bases, J shed 2 bases, and the junction held 8 bases outside the gene matches. The germline gives CDR1 SNHLY, CDR2 FYNNEI. This CDR3 has 14 residues. This clone came up a few times. The chain joins TRBV2 to TRBJ2-7; 7 nucleotides agree with TRBD2. The receptor comes from a human donor with basal cell carcinoma. Sequencing was performed on PBMCs, taken after anti-PD-1 treatment. CDR3 loop: CASILSGVPYEQYF. The CDR3 coding sequence is TGTGCCAGCATTCTGAGCGGGGTCCCCTACGAGCAGTACTTC.